Following are 2 T cell receptor beta chains from one sample sequenced in a study of T-cell memory formation after mild COVID-19. One entry per CDR3 protein results from TCRdb running MiXCR on the 5' RACE reads. The sample has 180,000 or so distinct CDR3 sequences, roughly 10% seen once; the top ten hold approximately 3.8%. Sequenced input: PBMCs or a T cell subset sorted from them (not recorded which). These receptor sequences come from a man between 18 and 35 years old who had mild COVID-19 (a few samples of this study predate the infection). Cell type and time point are not known.

Ten or more counts support this clonotype. The chain combines TRBV12-3 or TRBV12-4 with TRBJ1-1; unclear D gene. Trimming took off 6 bases at V and 1 base at J, with 6 bases between the two ends. The CDR3 is 12 residues long. The CDR3 here is CASRPQNTEAFF. CDR3 sequence (DNA): TGTGCCAGCAGGCCACAGAACACTGAAGCTTTCTTT.

This clonotype was counted between two and nine times. The genes are TRBV30 and TRBJ2-5; D call uncertain. The CDR3 is 11 residues long. From germline, CDR1 is GTSNPN and CDR2 SVGIG (reference sequence). The germline V and J ends were trimmed by 2 bases and 5 bases, with 6 bases remaining between them. The CDR3 sequence is CAWSLGETQYF. Written as DNA, the CDR3 is TGTGCCTGGAGTCTGGGGGAGACCCAGTACTTC.